This T cell receptor (beta chain) was identified during a study of blood T cell repertoires in COVID-19. The method was immunoSEQ multiplex PCR; TCRdb's version includes in-frame clones alone and lacks a portion of them. The sample includes about 360,000 clones, 65% to 90% of them seen just once. The sample consisted of peripheral blood. The origin of this receptor is a woman aged 55-69 years with COVID-19, enrolled during active disease.

The CDR3 DNA is TGTGCCAGCAGCTTGGTATCGGGGTTCAGAACTGAAGCTTTCTTT. It is translated as CASSLVSGFRTEAFF. This rearrangement joins TRBV5-4 to TRBJ1-1; D gene ambiguous. This CDR3 comprises 15 residues. Germline lookup yields CDR1 SGHNT and CDR2 YYREEE (reference sequence). The V gene lost 0 bases and the J gene lost 5 bases, with 14 bases spanning the gap.